This TCR beta chain comes out of a study of blood T cell repertoires in COVID-19. Across the whole study: From T cells, B-cell-depleted T cells, or PBMCs came the material, which was cDNA or gDNA.

The CDR3 is 14 amino acids. Germline V CDR1 and CDR2: MNHEY, SMNVEV (reference sequence). The V end was cut by 4 bases, the J end by 6 bases, with 12 bases between. Cohorts were determined from participant-reported clinical history. Method: immunoSEQ multiplex PCR; TCRdb's copy keeps in-frame clones and lacks some. The table shows a few hundred thousand clones, with around 89% occurring only once. The source material was PBMCs or T cells enriched from blood (not recorded which). The receptor was isolated from a woman aged 45-65 years who had recovered from COVID-19. The chain carries TRBV27 and TRBJ2-2; D may be TRBD1 (6 bases). As DNA, the CDR3 is TGTGCCAGCAGTTCACAGGGAAAGGCCGGGGAGCTGTTTTTT. Translating it yields CASSSQGKAGELFF.